One and the same sample provided the 5 T cell receptor beta chains below, sequenced in a study of spatial heterogeneity in lung cancer. Their antigens are not known. Time point meaning: sample taken at primary tumor resection. Using its own MiXCR run on the 5' RACE reads, TCRdb lists one record per CDR3 protein. The data hold over 8,500 distinct CDR3 sequences, with over 11% observed a single time. Study-level points and caveats: Expanded alpha and beta TCR counts within tumors tracked tumor mutation counts.

The sequences come from lung tumor tissue, collected at surgery. These TCRs come from a male donor with early-stage non-small cell lung cancer.

This clonotype was seen ten or more times. The chain recombines TRBV18 with TRBJ1-1; D not resolved. Germline-derived CDR1 and CDR2 are KGHSH and LQKENI. The CDR3 extends over 12 amino acids. V lost 2 bases and J lost 5, with 6 bases in between. CDR3 sequence: CASSPAGTEAFF. The CDR3 DNA reads TGTGCCAGCTCACCAGCAGGTACTGAAGCTTTCTTT.

This clonotype was detected many times. The V gene is TRBV30, the J gene TRBJ2-5, with unresolved D. Trimming left V 5 bases short and J 2 bases short, with 15 bases between. Germline assignment: CDR1 GTSNPN and CDR2 SVGIG (reference sequence). The CDR3 extends over 14 amino acids. DNA of the CDR3: TGTGCCTGGGCCCTCGGACCAAATCAAGAGACCCAGTACTTC. Protein product: CAWALGPNQETQYF.

The sample holds many counts of this clonotype. The genes are TRBV29-1 and TRBJ2-2, with 9 bases aligning to TRBD2. Germline CDR1 is SQVTM and CDR2 is ANQGSEA. V shed 6 bases and J 1 base; nucleotides not matched to a gene: 6. The CDR3 runs to 15 residues. CDR3 amino acids: CSVVLSGRNTGELFF. CDR3 bases: TGCAGCGTGGTACTTAGCGGGAGGAACACCGGGGAGCTGTTTTTT.

This clonotype was seen ten or more times. CDR3 protein: CASSPSGIEQFF. CDR3 coding DNA: TGTGCCAGCAGTCCTAGCGGGATTGAGCAGTTCTTC. The chain employs TRBV12-3 or TRBV12-4 and TRBJ2-1, with 9 bases matching TRBD2. With V trimmed by 5 bases and J by 9 bases, 2 bases remained unmatched. CDR3 size: 12 residues.

This clonotype was recorded many times. The V call is TRBV12-5, the J call TRBJ2-7; D gene ambiguous. Germline loops: CDR1 LGHNT, CDR2 FRNRAP. The CDR3 length is 12 residues. V was cut by 1 base and J by 4 bases, with 5 bases left in between. The CDR3 loop reads CASGLDPYEQYF. In DNA form, the CDR3 reads TGTGCTAGTGGTTTGGACCCTTACGAGCAGTACTTC.